This entry lists 25 T cell receptor beta chains sequenced from one sample in a study of shared clonotypes between healthy human individuals. Sequencing used immunoSEQ multiplex PCR; TCRdb keeps in-frame clones, though not all of them. The repertoire has 470,000 or so clones, over 70% of them found once; the top ten carry roughly 13%. Source material: PBMCs. Receptors originate from a middle-aged woman in good health. Some clones in this sample may be carry-over from other donors' samples.

This clone was detected once. A read error is the likely source, as a far larger clone sits one nucleotide away. The sample carries other DNA sequences with the same CDR3. This chain joins TRBV10-1 and TRBJ1-1; a weak D match, TRBD1 (6 bases). The CDR3 is 13 amino acids. Germline lookup yields CDR1 WNHNN and CDR2 SYGVQD (reference sequence). The CDR3 coding sequence is TGCGCCAGCAGCGAGGACAGCTACACTGAGGCTTTCTTT. Encoded protein: CASSEDSYTEAFF.

The sample holds a few counts of this clone. This likely stems from a read error, as it lies one base from a far larger clone. At the DNA level, this CDR3 is encoded by other sequences in the same sample as well. The CDR3 bases are TGTGCCAGCAGCACACAGGCCGGGGAACTGTTTTTT. Residues: CASSTQAGELFF. The V call is TRBV11-2, the J call TRBJ2-2, with D perhaps being TRBD1 or TRBD2 (5 bases each). The CDR3 extends over 12 amino acids. The V gene's germline CDR1 is SGHAT and CDR2 FQNNGV.

This clone appeared a single time. This rearrangement joins TRBV4-1 to TRBJ1-5, with a possible D match to TRBD1 (5 bases). The CDR3 runs 15 residues. In germline, CDR1 is MGHRA, CDR2 YSYEKL. V lost 0 bases and J 7 bases, leaving 13 bases between the germline ends. The DNA for the CDR3 is TGCGCCAGCAGCCAAGATGGAGGGACCCAACAGCCCCAGCATTTT. It is translated as CASSQDGGTQQPQHF.

The rearrangement joins TRBV7-3 to TRBJ2-5, with 9 bases lining up with TRBD2. Germline V gene data show CDR1 as SGHTA and CDR2 as FQGTGA. V shed 4 bases and J 2 bases; nucleotides not matched to a gene: 11. The length of the CDR3 is 17 residues. This CDR3 is CASSSQATSGTQETQYF. CDR3 coding DNA: TGTGCCAGCAGCTCTCAGGCGACTAGCGGAACGCAAGAGACCCAGTACTTC.

This clone came up a few times. The gene calls are TRBV30 and TRBJ1-1; tentatively, D is TRBD1 (5 bases). CDR3 length: 12 amino acids. The ends were cut back, 0 bases at V and 6 bases at J, with 8 bases in the middle. Germline V gene sequence: CDR1 GTSNPN, CDR2 SVGIG (reference sequence). The CDR3 loop is CAWSVGASEAFF. Here the CDR3 DNA reads TGTGCCTGGAGTGTCGGGGCCTCTGAAGCTTTCTTT. The variable domain in full, with the rest retrieved from reference TRBV30 and TRBJ1-1, is SQTIHQWPATLVQPVGSPLSLECTVEGTSNPNLYWYRQAAGRGLQLLFYSVGIGQISSEVPQNLSASRPQDRQFILSSKKLLLSDSGFYLCAWSVGASEAFFGQGTRLTVV.

This clone was counted a few times. The same CDR3 can be traced to other DNA sequences in this sample. This chain joins TRBV28 and TRBJ2-3, with a possible D match to TRBD2 (6 bases). The CDR3 runs to 15 residues. The germline V gene has CDR1 MDHEN and CDR2 SYDVKM. V dropped 3 bases and J dropped 1 base, with 11 bases sitting between them. For the CDR3, the DNA is TGTGCCAGCAGTTTCAGACTAGAAGGCACAGATACGCAGTATTTT. This codes for CASSFRLEGTDTQYF.

V and J are TRBV19 and TRBJ1-5; D is ambiguous. The CDR3 is 17 residues long. Trimming left V 1 base short and J 5 bases short, with 18 bases between. CDR1 and CDR2 from the germline V gene are LNHDA and SQIVND (reference sequence). CDR3 protein: CASSIATIGIGDQPQHF. DNA for the CDR3: TGTGCCAGTAGTATAGCCACAATCGGGATTGGGGATCAGCCCCAGCATTTT.

To note about this clone: Since a far larger clone is one base different, this is likely a read error. This CDR3 is also generated by other DNA sequences in the sample. V gene TRBV7-9 combines with J gene TRBJ2-7; TRBD2 agrees at 7 bases. The CDR3 is 19 amino acids. V gave up 0 bases and J gave up 1 base; unmatched junction bases: 15. Germline CDR1 is SEHNR and CDR2 is FQNEAQ (reference sequence). This chain's CDR3 is CASSLAVRTGGLGSYEQYF. The DNA of the CDR3 is TGTGCCAGCAGCTTAGCGGTGAGAACGGGGGGACTGGGGTCCTACGAGCAGTACTTC.

In its sample, this clone was seen once. The rearrangement links TRBV27 to TRBJ2-5, with no clear D. Germline V gene data show CDR1 as MNHEY and CDR2 as SMNVEV (reference sequence). The CDR3 has 15 residues. V was trimmed by 2 bases and J by 5 bases, leaving 15 bases between them. The CDR3 nucleotides read TGTGCCAGCAGTTTAGGCCGGGTCTTTGGGGAGACCCAGTACTTC. As protein: CASSLGRVFGETQYF.

A word on this clone: Given a far larger clone just one base away, this is likely a sequencing read error. The chain combines TRBV30 with TRBJ2-5; TRBD2 matches 9 bases. Germline trimming cut 2 bases from V and 4 bases from J; bases unmatched to any gene: 2. The germline V gene has CDR1 GTSNPN and CDR2 SVGIG (reference sequence). This CDR3 comprises 13 residues. DNA for the CDR3: TGTGCCTGGAGTCGACTAGCGGTAGAGACCCAGTACTTC. It translates to CAWSRLAVETQYF. Drawing the rest from reference TRBV30 and TRBJ2-5, the complete variable domain is SQTIHQWPATLVQPVGSPLSLECTVEGTSNPNLYWYRQAAGRGLQLLFYSVGIGQISSEVPQNLSASRPQDRQFILSSKKLLLSDSGFYLCAWSRLAVETQYFGPGTRLLVL.

The rearrangement uses TRBV4-2 and TRBJ2-1; either TRBD1 or TRBD2 may fit D (5 bases each). The germline gives CDR1 LGHNA, CDR2 YNFKEQ. Trimming removed 4 bases from V and 2 bases from J, with 18 bases in between. This CDR3 is built from 17 residues. This CDR3 reads CASSRGSGNLAYNEQFF. The CDR3 DNA sequence: TGTGCCAGCAGCCGGGGGTCCGGGAACCTGGCCTACAATGAGCAGTTCTTC.

This clone was recorded a few times. This sequence is one base from a far larger clone and is likely a read error. Other DNA sequences in the sample encode the same CDR3. J is TRBJ1-4 and V is TRBV30; no firm D call. Germline V CDR1 and CDR2: GTSNPN, SVGIG (reference sequence). The CDR3 sequence is 16 residues long. In nucleotides, the CDR3 is TGTGCATGGAGTGTAGCTGCCCACGCAACTAATGAAAAACTGTTTTTT. Translation: CAWSVAAHATNEKLFF.

Concerning this clone: Mismatch with germline at one junction end may stem from a read error. V usage is TRBV4-1 and J usage is TRBJ1-2; D is unclear. The germline V gene encodes CDR1 MGHRA and CDR2 YSYEKL. This CDR3 is built from 14 residues. CDR3 region: CASSKEVNNYGYTF. The CDR3, as DNA: TGCGCCAGCAGCAAAGAGGTCAATAACTATGGCTACACCTTC.

The chain is built from TRBV4-2 and TRBJ1-1; tentatively, D is TRBD1 (6 bases). The CDR3 covers 14 residues. Germline values: CDR1 LGHNA, CDR2 YNFKEQ. The V and J ends lost 1 base and 11 bases respectively, with 17 bases between them. CDR3 sequence reads: CASSQVSGATGAFF. The CDR3 DNA reads as TGTGCCAGCAGCCAAGTCTCGGGTGCCACAGGGGCTTTCTTT.

The CDR3 DNA reads TGTGCCAGTAGTATTAGGGGGGACGGAACCTACGAGCAGTACTTC. It encodes CASSIRGDGTYEQYF. The chain carries TRBV19 and TRBJ2-7, with D possibly called TRBD1 or TRBD2 (6 bases each). Germline-derived CDR1 and CDR2 are LNHDA and SQIVND (reference sequence). The V end lost 3 bases, the J end lost 2 bases, and 14 bases lay between the germline ends. The CDR3 length is 15 residues.

The gene calls are TRBV6-5 and TRBJ1-5; TRBD1 matches at 8 bases. CDR3 length: 15 amino acids. The germline V gene encodes CDR1 MNHEY and CDR2 SVGAGI. The trim removed 6 bases at V and 6 bases at J, leaving 10 bases unmatched. The CDR3, as DNA: TGTGCCAGCAGCTCCAGACAGGGGATTGGTCAGCCCCAGCATTTT. Encoded protein: CASSSRQGIGQPQHF.

As for this clone: A read error likely explains this, since a far larger clone differs by one base. V is TRBV6-4 and J is TRBJ2-1; 7 bases match TRBD2. After removal of 0 bases from V and 10 bases from J, the junction contained 9 bases not matched to a gene. Germline loops: CDR1 MRHNA, CDR2 SNTAGT. The CDR3 loop spans 15 amino acids. CDR3 coding DNA: TGTGCCAGCAGTGACTCGGCGGGAGAGCGAGAAGAGCAGTTCTTC. Translation gives CASSDSAGEREEQFF.

To note about this clone: This may come from a read error, since a much larger clone is one base off. The genes are TRBV7-2 and TRBJ1-1; D is unresolved. Looked up from germline, CDR1 is SGHTA and CDR2 is FQGNSA. V was trimmed by 5 bases and J by 1 base, leaving 8 bases between them. This CDR3 contains 13 residues. The CDR3 loop reads CASSEQPNTEAFF. The CDR3 nucleotides are TGTGCCAGCAGCGAACAGCCGAACACTGAAGCTTTCTTT.

About this clone itself: A far more abundant clone sits one base away, making this likely a read error. Distinct nucleotide sequences in the sample also encode this CDR3. The chain combines TRBV11-2 with TRBJ1-2, with D tentatively TRBD1 (6 bases). CDR1 SGHAT and CDR2 FQNNGV come from the germline V gene. V shed 5 bases and J shed 2 bases, with 9 bases lying between them. CDR3 length: 13 residues. CDR3 protein: CASSPTGNYGYTF. CDR3 in DNA: TGTGCCAGCAGCCCTACAGGGAACTATGGCTACACCTTC.

The J gene is TRBJ2-7, the V gene TRBV7-2; D unresolved. The V and J ends lost 1 base and 5 bases respectively, with 15 bases between them. The V gene's germline CDR1 is SGHTA and CDR2 FQGNSA. The CDR3 has 15 residues. The DNA of the CDR3 is TGTGCCAGCAGCTTAGAGGGCTTGGGCTCGAACGAGCAGTACTTC. Translation gives CASSLEGLGSNEQYF.

The chain carries TRBV6-1 and TRBJ2-2, with 8 bases fitting TRBD1. After removal of 7 bases from V and 4 bases from J, the junction contained 8 bases not matched to a gene. The length of the CDR3 is 15 residues. Germline V gene lookup returns CDR1 MNHNS and CDR2 SASEGT. This chain's CDR3 is CASTGPDRVTGELFF. In DNA form, the CDR3 reads TGTGCCAGCACTGGCCCGGACAGGGTCACCGGGGAGCTGTTTTTT.

As regards this clone: A far larger clone differs by one base, so this is likely a read error. The chain uses TRBV5-1 and TRBJ2-7; D unclear. There are 15 residues in the CDR3. Germline assignment: CDR1 SGHRS and CDR2 YFSETQ. This CDR3 is CSSSLSAATSYEQYF. The CDR3 coding sequence is TGCTCCAGCAGCTTGTCGGCAGCGACCTCCTACGAGCAGTACTTC.

V is TRBV28 and J is TRBJ2-1, with unresolved D. The length of the CDR3 is 13 residues. Germline assignment: CDR1 MDHEN and CDR2 SYDVKM. Deletions cut 5 bases from V and 3 bases from J, with 8 bases between. CDR3 nucleotides: TGTGCCAGCAGTAGATGGGACTACAATGAGCAGTTCTTC. Translated: CASSRWDYNEQFF.

This clone was observed a handful of times. This clone may be a read error of a much larger clone one base away. The chain has TRBV15 and TRBJ2-5, with D tentatively TRBD1 (6 bases). The germline CDR1 and CDR2 sequences are LNHNV and YYDKDF (reference sequence). This CDR3 has 15 amino acids. The CDR3 region is CDTSRDPGAQETQYF. Written as DNA, the CDR3 is TGTGACACCAGCAGAGATCCAGGGGCCCAAGAGACCCAGTACTTC.

V and J are TRBV6-5 and TRBJ1-5; 10 nucleotides agree with TRBD1. The length of the CDR3 is 15 residues. Germline V gives CDR1 MNHEY, CDR2 SVGAGI. With V trimmed by 4 bases and J by 3 bases, 3 bases remained unmatched. The CDR3 nucleotides read TGTGCCAGCAGTTCCGGGACAGGGGTCAATCAGCCCCAGCATTTT. The encoded protein is CASSSGTGVNQPQHF.